The clone carrying this TCR beta chain has just a few counts. This record belongs to a study of identical twins. Germline trimming cut 5 bases from V and 4 bases from J; bases unmatched to any gene: 21. The CDR3 is made up of 19 amino acids. One entry per CDR3 protein results from TCRdb running MiXCR on the 5' RACE reads. The sample carries about 690,000 distinct CDR3 sequences, less than 25% recorded once. These data were also filed under a second study, of T cells expressing NK-cell markers. From that second work: Of the CD8+ T cells in more than five donors, about 1.0-7.5% belonged to dominant NKG2C+ clonotypes.

The V call is TRBV12-3 or TRBV12-4, the J call TRBJ2-5; TRBD2 matches 8 bases. Specimen: PBMCs. The sequence came from a woman under 30 in good health. CDR3 protein: CASSPRRRGLGSNTETQYF. In DNA, the CDR3 is TGTGCCAGCAGTCCTCGCCGACGGGGACTAGGTAGTAATACAGAGACCCAGTACTTC.